This T cell receptor (beta chain) was identified in a study of blood T cells in healthy people across ages. This clonotype was detected many times. Germline CDR1 MNHNS, CDR2 SASEGT. CDR3 length: 15 amino acids. Trimming stripped 6 bases from V and 2 bases from J, with 16 bases between. Through a sample-barcoded 5' primer and a J-beta primer mix, a second PCR was run for roughly 6 to 11 cycles. TCRdb ran MiXCR on the 5' RACE reads and lists one entry per CDR3 protein. The sample carries some 640,000 distinct CDR3 sequences, around 31% recorded once. The TCR originated in a woman aged 80 or older in good health. The gene calls are TRBV6-1 and TRBJ2-5; TRBD2 might be the D (6 bases). What was sequenced was blood. This CDR3 reads CASSGGGLLQETQYF. CDR3 nucleotide sequence: TGTGCCAGCAGCGGTGGGGGACTGCTGCAAGAGACCCAGTACTTC.